A selection of T cell receptor beta chains follows, all from one sample in a study of cytomegalovirus exposure and HLA in healthy donors. Using immunoSEQ multiplex PCR, the repertoire was profiled, and TCRdb retains in-frame clones only, with some absent. Of 100,000 to 150,000 clones listed, roughly two thirds were seen once; the top ten hold about 1.6%. The material sequenced was PBMCs. The receptors originated from a man aged 25 to 45 in good health and CMV-seropositive. CDR3s leave out the opening cysteine and the closing phenylalanine or tryptophan. Some rows mark clone size as missing; the rest say once, few, many or name a class of expanded clone.

V,J,size,CDR3
TRBV5-6,TRBJ1-4,-,ASSSTGPNEKLF
TRBV7-2,TRBJ1-2,-,ASSRSRLREQSNYGYT
TRBV4-1,TRBJ2-7,few,ASSQVQRGNEQY
TRBV29-1,TRBJ2-5,-,SVQGALETQY
TRBV9,TRBJ1-2,-,ASSQGSGQVYVYT
TRBV27,TRBJ2-7,-,ASSLFNSGRSRTYEQY
TRBV5-6,TRBJ1-2,-,ASSLVTSAYGYT
TRBV28,TRBJ2-3,once,ASSPTGLKLTDTQY
TRBV7-9,TRBJ2-5,-,ASSLRLAGSQETQY
TRBV6-1,TRBJ1-1,-,ASSLDMNTEAF
TRBV16,TRBJ2-1,-,ASSQLTSGRVRRNEQF
TRBV11-2,TRBJ2-1,-,ASSRDRGDEQF
TRBV4-1,TRBJ2-5,-,ASSQDLVGGQETQY
TRBV15,TRBJ1-2,-,ATSRDNFGYT
TRBV27,-,few,ASSPRQRQGSSYEQY
TRBV4-2,TRBJ1-4,-,ASSQVTDRGNEKLF
TRBV5-6,TRBJ2-7,-,ASSRLDWSEQY
TRBV7-3,TRBJ2-2,-,ASSLTLTSGSPGELF
TRBV5-1,TRBJ2-5,once,ASSLLAGHKETQY
TRBV25-1,TRBJ2-5,once,ASSRRDNVAETQY
TRBV6-1,TRBJ2-7,once,ASSHRTGNYEQY
TRBV5-1,TRBJ2-7,-,ASSLGVAGAYEQY
TRBV12-5,TRBJ1-2,-,APRTENYGYT
TRBV9,TRBJ1-1,-,ASSPLLIPTEAF
TRBV7-9,TRBJ1-1,-,ASSLATAREAF
TRBV27,TRBJ2-1,-,ASSSPIRSRFNEQF
TRBV5-4,TRBJ2-3,once,ASSLDPGLGTDTQY
TRBV28,TRBJ2-7,-,ASSPLGSGASYEQY
TRBV21-1,TRBJ2-7,-,ASSKRDRKPYEQY
TRBV9,TRBJ2-7,-,ASSETGTSGLALY
TRBV9,TRBJ2-5,-,ASSTDVSGETQY
TRBV2,TRBJ2-3,-,ASGRLPPGTDTQY
TRBV15,TRBJ2-1,-,ATSRTSGYNEQF
TRBV18,TRBJ2-5,-,ASSRLQGKETQY
TRBV19,TRBJ1-3,once,ASDHPPTGGNAIY
TRBV19,TRBJ1-2,few,ASSMESGFYGYT
TRBV6-6,TRBJ2-1,-,ASSYSGEGNEQF
TRBV5-1,TRBJ1-1,few,ASRLGRGNMNTEAF
TRBV11-2,TRBJ1-1,-,ASSATGGVMNTEAF
TRBV7-8,TRBJ1-1,-,ASSSPWASEGEAF
TRBV10-3,TRBJ2-7,-,AISDLYRNGAYEQY
TRBV13,TRBJ2-2,-,ASRCTGNGTGELF
TRBV6-1,TRBJ2-7,-,ASSDRVRDTRGGQY
TRBV10-1,TRBJ2-7,-,ASSRTADSTEQY
TRBV6-1,TRBJ2-1,-,ASSVQGGNFDEQF
TRBV7-9,TRBJ2-7,few,ASSARGTSSYEQY
TRBV11-1,TRBJ1-5,once,ASSLDPDQPQH
TRBV9,TRBJ2-7,-,ASSVGHSYEQY
TRBV7-8,TRBJ1-5,few,ASSLGGAGPQH
TRBV28,TRBJ1-5,-,ASSKLGGSNQPQH
TRBV5-4,TRBJ1-4,-,ASSPQMGGTEKLF
TRBV7-2,TRBJ2-7,-,ASSLRHRATGYYEQY
TRBV7-3,TRBJ2-5,-,ASSLVRGRGETQY
TRBV2,TRBJ1-1,few,ASSEEGRTEAF
TRBV9,TRBJ2-5,-,ASSVGTGGIQETQY
TRBV13,TRBJ2-3,-,ASSLGPWLASGRGAPDTQY
TRBV5-4,TRBJ2-7,-,ASSLVLAGGHEQY